One sample yielded the 14 T cell receptor beta chains listed below, sequenced in a study of cytomegalovirus exposure and HLA in healthy donors. Researchers ran the PCR with 60 Vbeta and 13 Jbeta primers. Clones were sequenced by immunoSEQ multiplex PCR, and TCRdb holds only the in-frame ones, with some missing. The profile shows tens of thousands of clones, 60% to 80% of them singletons. Specimen: PBMCs. The receptors derive from a woman under 40 in good health and CMV-seronegative.

This chain uses TRBV29-1 with TRBJ2-4, with D perhaps matching TRBD1 (5 bases). V lost 1 base and J 1 base, leaving 5 bases between the germline ends. The CDR3 runs to 13 residues. From germline, CDR1 is SQVTM and CDR2 ANQGSEA. The CDR3 is CSVEGGAKNIQYF. CDR3 nucleotide sequence: TGCAGCGTTGAAGGGGGCGCCAAAAACATTCAGTACTTC.

V is TRBV10-3 and J is TRBJ2-3; possibly TRBD2 for D (6 bases). Germline V lookup: CDR1 ENHRY, CDR2 SYGVKD. Trimming took 7 bases from V and 3 from J, leaving 17 bases between them. The CDR3 length is 15 residues. The CDR3 reads CAITNTGTQTDTQYF. DNA for the CDR3: TGTGCCATCACTAATACCGGGACTCAGACAGATACGCAGTATTTT.

The chain is built from TRBV6-6 and TRBJ2-3; D may be TRBD1 (6 bases). The CDR3 contains 14 residues. The germline CDR1 and CDR2 sequences are MNHNY and SVGAGI (reference sequence). Trimming shortened V by 2 bases and J by 2 bases, and 8 bases separated the two germline ends. The CDR3 protein is CASSYGQSTDTQYF. The CDR3 DNA sequence: TGTGCCAGCAGTTACGGACAGTCCACAGATACGCAGTATTTT.

The chain is built from TRBV11-2 and TRBJ2-2; 12 bases agree with TRBD2. Trimming at V came to 5 bases and at J to 9 bases, leaving 4 bases not matched to a gene. Germline V gives CDR1 SGHAT, CDR2 FQNNGV. This CDR3 is built from 14 residues. CDR3 in amino acids: CASSPSGRARELFF. The CDR3 DNA reads TGTGCCAGCAGCCCTAGCGGGAGGGCCAGGGAGCTGTTTTTT.

The V gene is TRBV10-3, the J gene TRBJ2-7; 10 bases are shared with TRBD2. The CDR3 is 15 amino acids. The germline V gene encodes CDR1 ENHRY and CDR2 SYGVKD. V shed 0 bases, J shed 2 bases, and the junction held 1 base outside the gene matches. DNA for the CDR3: TGTGCCATCAGTGAGTCTCTAGCGGGAGCCTACGAGCAGTACTTC. This sequence encodes CAISESLAGAYEQYF.

This chain uses TRBV19 with TRBJ1-2, with D maybe TRBD1 (6 bases). Germline CDR1 and CDR2: LNHDA and SQIVND (reference sequence). The V end was cut by 0 bases, the J end by 3 bases, with 8 bases between. This CDR3 region has 14 residues. The CDR3 region is CASSIEPGDYGYTF. The CDR3 DNA sequence: TGTGCCAGTAGTATAGAACCAGGGGACTATGGCTACACCTTC.

J is TRBJ2-7 and V is TRBV6-6; 7 bases agree with TRBD1. Germline CDR1 and CDR2: MNHNY and SVGAGI (reference sequence). The CDR3 totals 12 residues. Trimming took 6 bases from V and 4 from J; bases not matched to a gene: 3. CDR3 DNA sequence: TGTGCCAGCAGCCTACAGGGGTACGAGCAGTACTTC. It codes for CASSLQGYEQYF.

This clone was picked up a small number of times. The chain employs TRBV6-1 and TRBJ1-5, with D unclear. V lost 2 bases, J lost 9 bases, and 20 bases lay in between. Germline values: CDR1 MNHNS, CDR2 SASEGT. CDR3 length equals 16 residues. CDR3 sequence: CASSEPTGSIRGPQHF. The CDR3 DNA sequence: TGTGCCAGCAGTGAACCCACGGGGAGCATACGGGGGCCCCAGCATTTT.

This clone was detected once. The chain employs TRBV7-9 and TRBJ2-5; 9 bases agree with TRBD2. The germline V gene has CDR1 SEHNR and CDR2 FQNEAQ (reference sequence). The J segment lost 5 bases and the V segment lost 4 bases, leaving 11 bases of the junction unmatched. The CDR3 length is 16 residues. The CDR3 loop reads CASSSSGGRARETQYF. CDR3 DNA: TGTGCCAGCAGCTCCTCGGGCGGGAGGGCCCGTGAGACCCAGTACTTC.

This chain uses TRBV11-2 with TRBJ2-3; 9 bases fit TRBD1. CDR1 is SGHAT and CDR2 is FQNNGV in the germline V gene. The CDR3 totals 17 residues. Trimming cost V 4 bases and J 6 bases; bases outside gene matches: 14. The CDR3 DNA reads TGTGCCAGCAGCTCCCTAATTGGGGGGGACAGGGCGGATACGCAGTATTTT. This encodes CASSSLIGGDRADTQYF.

The chain carries TRBV10-1 and TRBJ1-1; no definite D call. The CDR3 is 14 residues long. Germline V lookup: CDR1 WNHNN, CDR2 SYGVQD (reference sequence). V shed 2 bases and J shed 5 bases, with 12 bases lying between them. CDR3 region: CASSERIGGTEAFF. As DNA, the CDR3 is TGCGCCAGCAGTGAGAGGATTGGAGGAACTGAAGCTTTCTTT.

The chain employs TRBV6-1 and TRBJ1-1; the D gene is possibly TRBD1 (5 bases). Germline loops: CDR1 MNHNS, CDR2 SASEGT. The V gene lost 8 bases and the J gene lost 5 bases, with 18 bases spanning the gap. This CDR3 has 14 amino acids. The CDR3 is CASGYGGTGTEAFF. For the CDR3, the DNA is TGTGCCAGCGGATACGGGGGGACGGGGACTGAAGCTTTCTTT.

V usage is TRBV9 and J usage is TRBJ2-3, with D perhaps matching TRBD2 (5 bases). Trimming pared 3 bases from V and 4 bases from J, leaving 18 bases between. This CDR3 has 16 residues. CDR1 is SGDLS, CDR2 YYNGEE, per germline. The CDR3 DNA is TGTGCCAGCAGCGACCGCCGGGCTAGCCTATCAGATACGCAGTATTTT. Its translation: CASSDRRASLSDTQYF.

The J gene is TRBJ1-1, the V gene TRBV7-8; a possible D gene is TRBD1 (5 bases). This CDR3 region has 15 residues. Germline CDR1 and CDR2: SGHVS and FQNEAQ. The V end lost 5 bases, the J end lost 1 base, and 14 bases lay between the germline ends. This chain's CDR3 is CASSPLGGKNTEAFF. CDR3 nucleotide sequence: TGTGCCAGCAGCCCTCTCGGGGGGAAGAACACTGAAGCTTTCTTT. Full variable domain (outside the CDR3, taken from reference TRBV7-8 and TRBJ1-1): GAGVSQSPRYKVAKRGQDVALRCDPISGHVSLFWYQQALGQGPEFLTYFQNEAQLDKSGLPSDRFFAERPEGSVSTLKIQRTQQEDSAVYLCASSPLGGKNTEAFFGQGTRLTVV.